The present entry profiles one TCR beta chain with its context. Its cognate antigen is unknown. This entry belongs to a study of blood T cells in healthy people across ages. Regarding the study as a whole: Bulk PBMC profiling left naive and antigen-experienced comparisons inconclusive. Diversity estimates from one million T cells were considered underestimates.

Alongside a J-beta primer mix, a sample-barcoded 5' primer served in a second PCR lasting about 7 to 11 cycles. The template-switch adaptor was a 5' adaptor with 12 random nucleotides. It tagged each cDNA molecule. Per-sample output comprised a minimum of 3 million paired-end reads containing CDR3. TCRdb fed the 5' RACE reads into MiXCR, producing one record per CDR3 protein. The sample consists of about 1.1 million distinct CDR3 sequences, roughly two fifths of them appearing once. CDR3 length: 13 amino acids. CDR1 MNHEY and CDR2 SMNVEV come from the germline V gene (reference sequence). With 4 bases removed from V and 7 bases from J, the gap between germline ends came to 13 bases.

Material for sequencing was blood. This sequence was found in a man younger than 30 in good health. The V call is TRBV27, the J call TRBJ1-2, with D perhaps TRBD1 (6 bases). CDR3 sequence reads: CASSSTGQGGYTF. For the CDR3, the DNA is TGTGCCAGCAGTTCCACAGGGCAGGGTGGCTACACCTTC.